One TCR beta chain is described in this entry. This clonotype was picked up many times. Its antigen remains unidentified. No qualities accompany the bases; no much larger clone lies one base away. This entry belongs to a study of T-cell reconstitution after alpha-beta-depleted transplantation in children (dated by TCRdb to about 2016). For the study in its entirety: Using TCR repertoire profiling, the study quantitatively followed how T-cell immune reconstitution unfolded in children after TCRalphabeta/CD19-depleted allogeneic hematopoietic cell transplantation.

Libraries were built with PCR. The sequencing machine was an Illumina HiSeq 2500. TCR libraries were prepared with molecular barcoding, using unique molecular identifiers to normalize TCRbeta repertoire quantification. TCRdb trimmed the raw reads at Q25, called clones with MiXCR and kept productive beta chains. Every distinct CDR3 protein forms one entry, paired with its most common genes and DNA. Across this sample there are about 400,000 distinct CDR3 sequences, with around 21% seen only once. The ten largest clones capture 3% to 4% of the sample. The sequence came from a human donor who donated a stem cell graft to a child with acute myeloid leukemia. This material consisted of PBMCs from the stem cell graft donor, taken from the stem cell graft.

The CDR3 has the sequence CSVRDSRETQYF. The DNA is as follows: TGCAGCGTTCGGGACAGCCGAGAGACCCAGTACTTC. This chain joins TRBV29-1 to TRBJ2-5; 7 central nucleotides agree with TRBD1. Here V drops 5 bases and J drops 4 bases, and the junction holds 4 bases not matched to any gene. Per the germline V gene, SQVTM is the CDR1 and ANQGSEA is the CDR2. CDR3 length: 12 amino acids, cysteine to phenylalanine. Here the CDR3 DNA is all that survives: 36 bases in frame from base 1.